This T cell receptor (beta chain) stems from a study of chemoradiotherapy in HPV16-positive cancers. Study as a whole: Functional T-cell assays on two HPV16-positive patients' cells defined candidate HPV-specific clones and common TCR motifs.

Germline V gives CDR1 LNHDA, CDR2 SQIVND (reference sequence). V shed 7 bases and J shed 4 bases, with 7 bases lying between them. The CDR3 length is 11 residues. Details on this clone: Its target is not known.

Repeated repertoire sampling spanned the course of chemoradiotherapy. Here immunoSEQ multiplex PCR was the method, and the copy in TCRdb shows in-frame clones only, minus some. Among about 68,000 clones listed, approximately 91% were seen once. The study's findings and limits: The functional HPV-specific definition rests on just a couple of HPV16-positive patients. Candidate HPV-specific clones and E7-related TCR motifs grew in tumor during treatment.

The receptor was isolated from a human donor with HPV-associated anogenital cancer. The chain has TRBV19 and TRBJ1-2; D unclear. The material was blood, obtained from a patient who underwent chemoradiotherapy. In DNA form, the CDR3 reads TGTGCCAGTACGCGGGGCTATGGCTACACCTTC. Encoded protein: CASTRGYGYTF. The complete variable domain, with remaining parts taken from reference TRBV19 and TRBJ1-2, reads DGGITQSPKYLFRKEGQNVTLSCEQNLNHDAMYWYRQDPGQGLRLIYYSQIVNDFQKGDIAEGYSVSREKKESFPLTVTSAQKNPTAFYLCASTRGYGYTFGSGTRLTVV.